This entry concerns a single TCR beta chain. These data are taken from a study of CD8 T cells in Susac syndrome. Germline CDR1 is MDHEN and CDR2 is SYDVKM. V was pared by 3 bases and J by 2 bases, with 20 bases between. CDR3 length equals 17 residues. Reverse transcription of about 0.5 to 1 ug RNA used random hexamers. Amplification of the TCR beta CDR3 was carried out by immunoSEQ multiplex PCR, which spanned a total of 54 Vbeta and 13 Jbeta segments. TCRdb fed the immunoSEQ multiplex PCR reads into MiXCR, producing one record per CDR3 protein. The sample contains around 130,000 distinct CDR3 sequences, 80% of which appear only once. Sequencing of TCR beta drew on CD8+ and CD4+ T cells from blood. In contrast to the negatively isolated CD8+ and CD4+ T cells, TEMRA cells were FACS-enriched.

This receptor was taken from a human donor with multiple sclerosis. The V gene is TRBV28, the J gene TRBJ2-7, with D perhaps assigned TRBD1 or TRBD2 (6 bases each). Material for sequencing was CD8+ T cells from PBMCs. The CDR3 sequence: CASSFGRRRGRTYEQYF. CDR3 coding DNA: TGTGCCAGCAGTTTCGGAAGGCGCCGGGGGCGAACCTACGAGCAGTACTTC.